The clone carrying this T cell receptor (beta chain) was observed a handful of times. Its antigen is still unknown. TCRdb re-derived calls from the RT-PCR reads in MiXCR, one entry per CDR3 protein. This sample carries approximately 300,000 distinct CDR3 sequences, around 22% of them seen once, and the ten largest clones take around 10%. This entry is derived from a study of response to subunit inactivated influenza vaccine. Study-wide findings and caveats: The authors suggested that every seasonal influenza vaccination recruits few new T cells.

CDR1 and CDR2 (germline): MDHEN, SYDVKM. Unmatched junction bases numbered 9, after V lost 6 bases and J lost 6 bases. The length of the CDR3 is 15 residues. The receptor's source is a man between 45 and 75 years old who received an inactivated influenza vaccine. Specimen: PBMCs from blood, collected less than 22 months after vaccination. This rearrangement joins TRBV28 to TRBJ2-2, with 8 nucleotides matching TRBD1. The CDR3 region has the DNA TGTGCCAGCAGCCGGCATACAGGGGGTGCCGGGGAGCTGTTTTTT. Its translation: CASSRHTGGAGELFF. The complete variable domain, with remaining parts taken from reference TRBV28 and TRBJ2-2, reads DVKVTQSSRYLVKRTGEKVFLECVQDMDHENMFWYRQDPGLGLRLIYFSYDVKMKEKGDIPEGYSVSREKKERFSLILESASTNQTSMYLCASSRHTGGAGELFFGEGSRLTVL.